This paragraph covers one T cell receptor (beta chain) sequence. Its antigen is as yet unknown. This record belongs to a study of T cell responses to AZD1222 COVID-19 vaccine. Study observations and caveats: Donors, mostly white British, included more females; clonal diversity was possibly underestimated.

The germline V and J ends were trimmed by 6 bases and 8 bases, with 14 bases remaining between them. CDR3 size: 13 residues. CDR1 MDHEN and CDR2 SYDVKM come from the germline V gene. Clones were read by immunoSEQ multiplex PCR, and TCRdb kept only the in-frame ones, dropping some. Of 100,000 to 150,000 clones detected, approximately 89% appear once; the ten largest clones hold 5% to 6%. This clonotype was obtained from an adult in good health. V usage is TRBV28 and J usage is TRBJ2-1, with D possibly being TRBD2 (6 bases). The sequences come from peripheral blood, collected on day 0 of AZD1222 vaccination. CDR3: CASSDRERDEQFF. The CDR3 DNA reads as TGTGCCAGCAGCGACCGGGAGCGCGATGAGCAGTTCTTC. The full variable domain, its missing parts supplied by reference TRBV28 and TRBJ2-1, is DVKVTQSSRYLVKRTGEKVFLECVQDMDHENMFWYRQDPGLGLRLIYFSYDVKMKEKGDIPEGYSVSREKKERFSLILESASTNQTSMYLCASSDRERDEQFFGPGTRLTVL.